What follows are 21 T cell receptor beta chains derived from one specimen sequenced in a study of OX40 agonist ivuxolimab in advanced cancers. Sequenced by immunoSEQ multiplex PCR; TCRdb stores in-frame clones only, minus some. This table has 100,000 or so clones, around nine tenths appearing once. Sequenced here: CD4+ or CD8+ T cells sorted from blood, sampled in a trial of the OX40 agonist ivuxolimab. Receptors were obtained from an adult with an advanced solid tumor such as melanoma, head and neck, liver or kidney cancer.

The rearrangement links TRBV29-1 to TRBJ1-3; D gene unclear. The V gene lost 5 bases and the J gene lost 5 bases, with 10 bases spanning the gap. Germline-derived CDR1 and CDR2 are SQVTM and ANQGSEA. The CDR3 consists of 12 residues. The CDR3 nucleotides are TGCAGCGTTATAACCGATCGAAACACCATATATTTT. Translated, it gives CSVITDRNTIYF.

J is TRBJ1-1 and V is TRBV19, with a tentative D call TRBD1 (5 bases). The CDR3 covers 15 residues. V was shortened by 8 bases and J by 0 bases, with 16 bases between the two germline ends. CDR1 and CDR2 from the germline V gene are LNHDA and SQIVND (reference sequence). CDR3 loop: CASPPPSGMNTEAFF. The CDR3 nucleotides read TGTGCCAGTCCCCCCCCCTCAGGGATGAACACTGAAGCTTTCTTT.

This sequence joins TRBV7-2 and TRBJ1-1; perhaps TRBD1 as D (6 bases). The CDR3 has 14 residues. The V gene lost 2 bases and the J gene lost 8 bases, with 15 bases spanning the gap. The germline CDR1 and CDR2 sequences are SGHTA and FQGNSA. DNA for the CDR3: TGTGCCAGCAGCTTAAGCAGGGGTCGTAGGGAAGCTTTCTTT. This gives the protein CASSLSRGRREAFF.

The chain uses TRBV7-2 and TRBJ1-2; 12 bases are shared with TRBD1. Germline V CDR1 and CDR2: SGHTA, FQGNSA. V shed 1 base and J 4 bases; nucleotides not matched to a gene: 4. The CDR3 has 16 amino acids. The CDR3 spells CASSLGGTGGGYGYTF. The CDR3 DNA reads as TGTGCCAGCAGCTTAGGGGGGACAGGGGGCGGCTATGGCTACACCTTC.

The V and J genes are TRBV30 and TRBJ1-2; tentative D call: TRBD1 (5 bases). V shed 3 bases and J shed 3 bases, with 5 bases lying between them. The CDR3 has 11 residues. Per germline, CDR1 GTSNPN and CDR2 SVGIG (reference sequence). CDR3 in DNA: TGTGCCTGGAGCAGGGACTATGGCTACACCTTC. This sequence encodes CAWSRDYGYTF.

The CDR3, as DNA: TGTGCCAGCAGCTTATATCGTAACAGGGGCGCCAACGAGCAGTACTTC. Translating gives CASSLYRNRGANEQYF. The genes are TRBV7-2 and TRBJ2-7; 7 bases are shared with TRBD1. CDR3 length equals 16 residues. The V and J ends lost 2 bases and 5 bases, in that order; junction bases with no gene match: 12. Germline V gene lookup returns CDR1 SGHTA and CDR2 FQGNSA. The whole variable domain, remainder taken from reference TRBV7-2 and TRBJ2-7, is GAGVSQSPSNKVTEKGKDVELRCDPISGHTALYWYRQSLGQGLEFLIYFQGNSAPDKSGLPSDRFSAERTGGSVSTLTIQRTQQEDSAVYLCASSLYRNRGANEQYFGPGTRLTVT.

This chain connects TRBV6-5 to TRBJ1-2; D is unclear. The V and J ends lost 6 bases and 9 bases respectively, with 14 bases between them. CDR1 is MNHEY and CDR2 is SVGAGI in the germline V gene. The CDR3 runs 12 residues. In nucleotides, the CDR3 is TGTGCCAGCAGATCCGAGGGAGTAAGCTACACCTTC. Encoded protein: CASRSEGVSYTF.

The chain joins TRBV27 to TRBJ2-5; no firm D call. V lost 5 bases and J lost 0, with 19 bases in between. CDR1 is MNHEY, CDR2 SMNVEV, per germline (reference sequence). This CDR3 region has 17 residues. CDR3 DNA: TGTGCCAGCAGTCTGTACCGTCTCCCAGCCTACCAAGAGACCCAGTACTTC. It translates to CASSLYRLPAYQETQYF.

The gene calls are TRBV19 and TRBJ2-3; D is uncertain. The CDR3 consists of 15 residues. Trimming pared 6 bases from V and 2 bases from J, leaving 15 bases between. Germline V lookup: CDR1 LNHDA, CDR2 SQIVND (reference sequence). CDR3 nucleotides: TGTGCCAGTAGGATGAGACAAGAACCCACAGATACGCAGTATTTT. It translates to CASRMRQEPTDTQYF.

CDR3 DNA sequence: TGTGCCAGCAGTTTAATCGTTAAGATGTCCTACGAGCAGTACTTC. Its translation: CASSLIVKMSYEQYF. The rearrangement joins TRBV28 to TRBJ2-7; D remains ambiguous. Trimming cost V 2 bases and J 1 base, with 12 bases left between them. The CDR3 is 15 amino acids. Per the germline V gene, CDR1 is MDHEN and CDR2 is SYDVKM.

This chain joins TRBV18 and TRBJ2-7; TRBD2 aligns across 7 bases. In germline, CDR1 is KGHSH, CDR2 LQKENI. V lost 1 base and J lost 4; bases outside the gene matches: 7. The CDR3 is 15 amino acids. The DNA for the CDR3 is TGTGCCAGCTCACCACGGTCGGGAGGCGGATACGAGCAGTACTTC. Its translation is CASSPRSGGGYEQYF.

CDR3 DNA sequence: TGTGCCAGCAGCCAGGGCTATGGCTACACCTTC. It translates to CASSQGYGYTF. The chain links TRBV7-3 to TRBJ1-2, with D possibly TRBD1 on 5 matching bases. From germline, CDR1 is SGHTA and CDR2 FQGTGA. V lost 5 bases and J lost 4, with 5 bases in between. This CDR3 spans 11 amino acids.

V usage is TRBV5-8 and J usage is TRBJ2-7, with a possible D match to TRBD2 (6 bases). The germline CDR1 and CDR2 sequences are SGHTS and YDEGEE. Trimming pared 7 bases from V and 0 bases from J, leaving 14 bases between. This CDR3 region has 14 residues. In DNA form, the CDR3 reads TGTGCCAGCTGGGAAGGACTACTCTCCTACGAGCAGTACTTC. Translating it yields CASWEGLLSYEQYF.

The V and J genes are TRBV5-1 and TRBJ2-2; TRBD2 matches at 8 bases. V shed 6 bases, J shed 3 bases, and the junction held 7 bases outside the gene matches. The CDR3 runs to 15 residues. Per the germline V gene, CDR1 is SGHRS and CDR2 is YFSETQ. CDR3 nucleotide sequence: TGCGCCAGCACCCAACTAGCGGAGCACACCGGGGAGCTGTTTTTT. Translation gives CASTQLAEHTGELFF.

The CDR3 loop reads CASSPRQGANTEAFF. CDR3 nucleotide sequence: TGTGCCAGCAGCCCCCGTCAGGGGGCGAATACTGAAGCTTTCTTT. The rearrangement uses TRBV9 and TRBJ1-1, with 8 positions matching TRBD1. The CDR3 contains 15 residues. J was trimmed by 5 bases and V by 4 bases; bases with no gene match: 10. Germline V gene sequence: CDR1 SGDLS, CDR2 YYNGEE.

The CDR3 DNA reads as TGTGCCAGCAGCGCTAGGGCCCGCGGGGGCGAGCAGTACTTC. Translated, it gives CASSARARGGEQYF. The chain has TRBV9 and TRBJ2-7, with 7 bases matching TRBD2. Germline CDR1 and CDR2: SGDLS and YYNGEE. Unmatched junction bases numbered 9, after V lost 3 bases and J lost 6 bases. This CDR3 contains 14 residues.

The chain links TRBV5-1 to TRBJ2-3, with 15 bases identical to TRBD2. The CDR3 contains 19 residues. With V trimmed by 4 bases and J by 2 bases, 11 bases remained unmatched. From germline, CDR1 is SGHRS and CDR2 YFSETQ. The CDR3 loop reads CASSRWGLAGGDITDTQYF. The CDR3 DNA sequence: TGCGCCAGCAGCCGATGGGGACTAGCGGGAGGCGATATCACAGATACGCAGTATTTT. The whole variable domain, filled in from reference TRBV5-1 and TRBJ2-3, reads KAGVTQTPRYLIKTRGQQVTLSCSPISGHRSVSWYQQTPGQGLQFLFEYFSETQRNKGNFPGRFSGRQFSNSRSEMNVSTLELGDSALYLCASSRWGLAGGDITDTQYFGPGTRLTVL.

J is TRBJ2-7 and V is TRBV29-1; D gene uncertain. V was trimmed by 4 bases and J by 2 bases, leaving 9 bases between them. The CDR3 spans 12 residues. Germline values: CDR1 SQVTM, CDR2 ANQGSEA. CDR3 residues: CSVVNNPYEQYF. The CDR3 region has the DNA TGCAGCGTTGTAAACAATCCCTACGAGCAGTACTTC.

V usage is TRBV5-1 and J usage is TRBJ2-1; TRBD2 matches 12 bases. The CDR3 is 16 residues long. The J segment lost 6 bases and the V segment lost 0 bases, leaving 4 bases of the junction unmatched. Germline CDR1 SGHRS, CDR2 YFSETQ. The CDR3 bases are TGCGCCAGCAGCTTGGCAGGACTAGCGGGGACCAATGAGCAGTTCTTC. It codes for CASSLAGLAGTNEQFF.

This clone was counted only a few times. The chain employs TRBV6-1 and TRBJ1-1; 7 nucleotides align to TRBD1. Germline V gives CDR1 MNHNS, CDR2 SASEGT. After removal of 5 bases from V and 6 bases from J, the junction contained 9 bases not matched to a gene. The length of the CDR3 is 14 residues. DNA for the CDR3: TGTGCCAGCAGTTCGCTGACAGGGAGGGCTGAAGCTTTCTTT. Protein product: CASSSLTGRAEAFF.

The CDR3, as DNA: TGTGCCAGCAGTGATTTGAGGGAGACCCAGTACTTC. Translation gives CASSDLRETQYF. The chain is built from TRBV2 and TRBJ2-5; D gene unclear. Germline lookup yields CDR1 SNHLY and CDR2 FYNNEI. V shed 3 bases and J shed 5 bases, with 7 bases lying between them. This CDR3 contains 12 residues.